The entry below gives a single TCR beta chain sequence along with its context. The antigen remains unidentified. This sample is part of a study of cytomegalovirus exposure and HLA in healthy donors. Study-wide points: The classifier reportedly diagnosed cytomegalovirus status with high specificity and sensitivity. Analyses of presence and absence presupposed an approximately uniform sequencing depth across donors. Productive status was seen about 90% or about 30% of the time for most TCR beta V segments in an earlier analysis.

With 60 Vbeta and 13 Jbeta primers, the PCR was carried out. This table comes from immunoSEQ multiplex PCR, and its TCRdb copy is limited to in-frame clones, with some not included. The table shows 80,000 to 100,000 clones, with roughly 70% occurring only once. Material for sequencing was PBMCs. The clonotype was recovered from a young man in good health and CMV-seropositive.

CDR3 nucleotide sequence: TGTGCCAGCAGCTTGCGGGACAGCCAAGCCTATGGCTACACCTTC. Translation gives CASSLRDSQAYGYTF. The chain has TRBV7-2 and TRBJ1-2; 7 bases are shared with TRBD1. The V segment lost 3 bases and the J segment 4 bases; nucleotides outside the gene matches: 8. The CDR3 runs 15 residues. Per germline, CDR1 SGHTA and CDR2 FQGNSA.